The 23 T cell receptor beta chains below all came from one sample that was sequenced in a study of a mutant IDH1 vaccine in newly diagnosed glioma. Indicated time point: baseline, week 1 (first vaccination visit). Specified treatment: pre-vaccination baseline after standard-of-care therapy. The assay was immunoSEQ multiplex PCR, and TCRdb's table has in-frame clones only and misses some. The sample lists tens of thousands of clones, 80% to 90% occurring once. Sequences were derived from PBMCs, sampled from a glioma patient treated with radiotherapy, temozolomide or both. The receptor set was obtained from a woman in her thirties or forties with glioma.

The chain joins TRBV5-1 to TRBJ1-1; D unclear. With 1 base removed from V and 6 bases from J, the gap between germline ends came to 10 bases. The length of the CDR3 is 13 residues. Germline V gene data show CDR1 as SGHRS and CDR2 as YFSETQ. CDR3 in amino acids: CASSLYESSEAFF. Written as DNA, the CDR3 is TGCGCCAGCAGCTTGTACGAGTCGTCTGAAGCTTTCTTT. Full variable domain (rest looked up from reference TRBV5-1 and TRBJ1-1): KAGVTQTPRYLIKTRGQQVTLSCSPISGHRSVSWYQQTPGQGLQFLFEYFSETQRNKGNFPGRFSGRQFSNSRSEMNVSTLELGDSALYLCASSLYESSEAFFGQGTRLTVV.

V usage is TRBV27 and J usage is TRBJ2-5, with 14 bases matching TRBD2. The CDR3 consists of 16 residues. With 4 bases clipped from V and 5 bases from J, the junction kept 6 bases outside the gene matches. Per the germline V gene, CDR1 is MNHEY and CDR2 is SMNVEV (reference sequence). In DNA form, the CDR3 reads TGTGCCAGCAGTTCCCGGACTAGCGGGGGGAGGGAGACCCAGTACTTC. Its translation: CASSSRTSGGRETQYF.

The gene calls are TRBV6-5 and TRBJ2-4; 8 bases match TRBD2. With 2 bases clipped from V and 15 bases from J, the junction kept 9 bases outside the gene matches. Germline assignment: CDR1 MNHEY and CDR2 SVGAGI. The CDR3 covers 13 residues. This CDR3 reads CASSYTREDPRYF. CDR3 nucleotide sequence: TGTGCCAGCAGTTACACGCGGGAGGACCCTCGGTACTTC.

The chain carries TRBV5-4 and TRBJ1-1, with D perhaps TRBD1 (5 bases). The CDR3 spans 13 residues. Germline loops: CDR1 SGHNT, CDR2 YYREEE (reference sequence). Between the trimmed V and J ends, which lost 2 bases and 3 bases, there was a span of 8 bases. CDR3 nucleotides: TGTGCCAGCAGCTTACAGGAAGACACTGAAGCTTTCTTT. Its protein product is CASSLQEDTEAFF.

The V call is TRBV30, the J call TRBJ2-5; D not certain. Germline assignment: CDR1 GTSNPN and CDR2 SVGIG (reference sequence). The CDR3 has 10 amino acids. Trimming pared 8 bases from V and 5 bases from J, leaving 9 bases between. CDR3 loop: CAMAVETQYF. In nucleotides, the CDR3 is TGTGCCATGGCCGTGGAGACCCAGTACTTC. Variable domain in full (rest from reference TRBV30 and TRBJ2-5): SQTIHQWPATLVQPVGSPLSLECTVEGTSNPNLYWYRQAAGRGLQLLFYSVGIGQISSEVPQNLSASRPQDRQFILSSKKLLLSDSGFYLCAMAVETQYFGPGTRLLVL.

The chain uses TRBV20-1 and TRBJ1-2; the D is unclear. V lost 8 bases, J lost 4 bases, and 8 bases lay in between. The germline V gene has CDR1 DFQATT and CDR2 SNEGSKA (reference sequence). The CDR3 loop spans 10 amino acids. The CDR3 reads CSTWGYGYTF. The CDR3 DNA sequence: TGCAGTACCTGGGGCTATGGCTACACCTTC.

The genes are TRBV5-1 and TRBJ1-2, with 7 bases identical to TRBD1. The CDR3 spans 15 residues. Per germline, CDR1 SGHRS and CDR2 YFSETQ. With 0 bases clipped from V and 5 bases from J, the junction kept 7 bases outside the gene matches. The CDR3 region has the DNA TGCGCCAGCAGCTTGGCGACAGGGCGAGGGTATGGCTACACCTTC. Translated: CASSLATGRGYGYTF.

V usage is TRBV2 and J usage is TRBJ1-1, with a tentative D call TRBD1 (5 bases). This CDR3 spans 14 amino acids. The V gene's germline CDR1 is SNHLY and CDR2 FYNNEI. V lost 5 bases to trimming and J lost 1 base, with 11 bases between them. In DNA, the CDR3 is TGTGCCAGCAGTCGACAGAAAGAGAACACTGAAGCTTTCTTT. It translates to CASSRQKENTEAFF.

J is TRBJ1-1 and V is TRBV6-1, with no clear D. The germline CDR1 and CDR2 sequences are MNHNS and SASEGT. The CDR3 is made up of 15 amino acids. Trimming stripped 4 bases from V and 0 bases from J, with 12 bases between. The CDR3 loop is CASSGTPLLNTEAFF. The DNA of the CDR3 is TGTGCCAGCAGTGGAACACCCTTATTGAACACTGAAGCTTTCTTT.

The rearrangement links TRBV7-9 to TRBJ1-1, with D unresolved. The germline V gene encodes CDR1 SEHNR and CDR2 FQNEAQ (reference sequence). V was trimmed by 3 bases and J by 13 bases, leaving 12 bases between them. This CDR3 comprises 11 residues. In DNA form, the CDR3 reads TGTGCCAGCAGCTTTTCGGGCGTTGATTTCTTT. It specifies CASSFSGVDFF.

The rearrangement joins TRBV7-9 to TRBJ2-1, with 7 positions matching TRBD2. Trimming removed 5 bases from V and 6 bases from J; junction bases left unmatched: 7. CDR1 SEHNR and CDR2 FQNEAQ come from the germline V gene (reference sequence). The CDR3 is 14 amino acids. The CDR3 reads CASSPLGRVNEQFF. CDR3 bases: TGTGCCAGCAGCCCCCTGGGGAGGGTCAATGAGCAGTTCTTC.

This rearrangement joins TRBV5-6 to TRBJ2-5; 14 nucleotides line up with TRBD2. The CDR3 covers 17 residues. The germline V gene has CDR1 SGHDT and CDR2 YYEEEE. Trimming took 1 base from V and 4 from J; bases not matched to a gene: 6. The CDR3 here is CASSLMTSGGAGETQYF. In DNA, the CDR3 is TGTGCCAGCAGCTTGATGACTAGCGGGGGGGCTGGAGAGACCCAGTACTTC.

This chain links TRBV7-9 with TRBJ2-7; perhaps D is TRBD1 or TRBD2 (5 bases each). The CDR3 covers 13 residues. Germline CDR1 SEHNR, CDR2 FQNEAQ (reference sequence). The V end lost 1 base, the J end lost 5 bases, and 9 bases lay between the germline ends. The CDR3 DNA reads TGTGCCAGCAGCTTAGTGGGACCCAACGAGCAGTACTTC. This encodes CASSLVGPNEQYF.

The V and J genes are TRBV4-1 and TRBJ2-7; D remains unclear. The CDR3 covers 15 residues. CDR1 and CDR2 (germline): MGHRA, YSYEKL. With 0 bases removed from V and 3 bases from J, the gap between germline ends came to 12 bases. Here the CDR3 DNA reads TGCGCCAGCAGCCAAGATTCAAGTATTTACTACGAGCAGTACTTC. Its translation is CASSQDSSIYYEQYF.

There are a few counts of this clone. V gene TRBV5-1 combines with J gene TRBJ1-1, with TRBD1 matching 8 bases. Germline CDR1 is SGHRS and CDR2 is YFSETQ. The CDR3 loop spans 14 amino acids. V was clipped by 4 bases and J by 5 bases; unmatched bases: 7. The CDR3 is CASSRGQAGTEAFF. The DNA of the CDR3 is TGCGCCAGCAGCAGGGGACAGGCGGGGACTGAAGCTTTCTTT.

This chain connects TRBV6-5 to TRBJ1-2; D perhaps matches TRBD1 (5 bases). The CDR3 extends over 15 amino acids. Between the trimmed V and J ends, which lost 7 bases and 2 bases, there was a span of 17 bases. Germline values: CDR1 MNHEY, CDR2 SVGAGI. The CDR3 DNA reads TGTGCCAGCACCCTCTCCTTGACAGACAACTATGGCTACACCTTC. Translating gives CASTLSLTDNYGYTF.

V and J are TRBV4-1 and TRBJ1-2, with D maybe TRBD1 (5 bases). The ends were cut back, 1 base at V and 8 bases at J, with 14 bases in the middle. Germline lookup yields CDR1 MGHRA and CDR2 YSYEKL. The CDR3 loop spans 14 amino acids. This CDR3 reads CASSQGRHRSGYTF. CDR3 DNA sequence: TGCGCCAGCAGCCAAGGACGCCACAGGAGCGGCTACACCTTC.

The V and J genes are TRBV6-5 and TRBJ1-1; 7 nucleotides match TRBD1. The trim removed 4 bases at V and 3 bases at J, leaving 11 bases unmatched. The CDR3 runs to 16 residues. Per germline, CDR1 MNHEY and CDR2 SVGAGI. CDR3 in DNA: TGTGCCAGCAGTTCCCGGACAGGAGTGGGGTACACTGAAGCTTTCTTT. Amino acids: CASSSRTGVGYTEAFF.

This chain connects TRBV29-1 to TRBJ2-1; 9 bases map to TRBD2. The CDR3 spans 14 residues. From germline, CDR1 is SQVTM and CDR2 ANQGSEA. V lost 7 bases and J lost 7; bases outside the gene matches: 11. The CDR3 region is CSGGLAREGNEQFF. In DNA, the CDR3 is TGCAGCGGAGGACTAGCGCGGGAAGGAAATGAGCAGTTCTTC.

V usage is TRBV28 and J usage is TRBJ2-7; TRBD1 aligns across 8 bases. This CDR3 contains 15 residues. Looked up from germline, CDR1 is MDHEN and CDR2 is SYDVKM. V was pared by 6 bases and J by 0 bases, with 7 bases of the junction left unmatched. The CDR3 is CASRGGQASSYEQYF. The DNA of the CDR3 is TGTGCCAGCAGAGGGGGACAGGCCAGCTCCTACGAGCAGTACTTC.

The chain recombines TRBV29-1 with TRBJ2-1; TRBD1 matches 10 bases. The germline V gene has CDR1 SQVTM and CDR2 ANQGSEA. The junction had 10 bases not matched to a gene; V was cut back by 7 bases and J by 10 bases. The CDR3 runs 13 residues. The CDR3 sequence: CSAPGTGVGEQFF. The CDR3, as DNA: TGCAGCGCCCCCGGGACAGGGGTGGGGGAGCAGTTCTTC.

CDR3 amino acids: CASSRIYGGKETQYF. The CDR3 region has the DNA TGTGCCAGCAGCCGCATCTACGGGGGAAAAGAGACCCAGTACTTC. The V and J genes are TRBV7-9 and TRBJ2-5, with D possibly matching TRBD2 (6 bases). Between the trimmed V and J ends, which lost 5 bases and 3 bases, there was a span of 16 bases. This CDR3 is 15 amino acids long. Germline V gene data show CDR1 as SEHNR and CDR2 as FQNEAQ (reference sequence).

This chain joins TRBV4-2 and TRBJ2-7; TRBD2 matches 7 bases. This CDR3 is 15 amino acids long. Trimming at V came to 0 bases and at J to 1 base, leaving 3 bases not matched to a gene. The germline CDR1 and CDR2 sequences are LGHNA and YNFKEQ. The CDR3 region is CASSQDRGVSYEQYF. The CDR3 coding sequence is TGTGCCAGCAGCCAAGATCGGGGGGTGTCCTACGAGCAGTACTTC.